Shown below are 32 T cell receptor beta chains from a single sample sequenced in a study of Graves' ophthalmopathy and Graves' hyperthyroidism. The study amplified TCR beta CDR3 regions using RNA transcripts. Following a first-round RT-PCR that used HTBI primers, a second-round multiplex PCR was carried out. Via MiXCR, TCRdb re-called the multiplex PCR reads, giving one row per CDR3 protein. The sample records over a million distinct CDR3 sequences, 35% to 40% being singletons. The sample taken for sequencing was peripheral blood or thyroid tissue (not recorded which). These TCRs come from an adult man with Graves' hyperthyroidism.

This clonotype came up a few times. The chain's CDR3 is CASSAGLAGSQYF. DNA for the CDR3: TGTGCCAGTAGTGCTGGACTAGCGGGAAGTCAGTACTTC. V usage is TRBV19 and J usage is TRBJ2-7; 12 nucleotides agree with TRBD2. Germline V gene data show CDR1 as LNHDA and CDR2 as SQIVND (reference sequence). The CDR3 length is 13 residues. With 5 bases clipped from V and 10 bases from J, the junction kept 6 bases outside the gene matches.

This CDR3 reads CASSPFARGETQYF. The CDR3 DNA reads TGTGCCAGCAGTCCCTTCGCCAGAGGAGAGACCCAGTACTTC. V and J are TRBV28 and TRBJ2-5; D uncertain. The CDR3 sequence is 14 residues long. Per the germline V gene, CDR1 is MDHEN and CDR2 is SYDVKM. The ends were cut back, 5 bases at V and 4 bases at J, with 14 bases in the middle. The complete variable domain, with remaining parts taken from reference TRBV28 and TRBJ2-5, reads DVKVTQSSRYLVKRTGEKVFLECVQDMDHENMFWYRQDPGLGLRLIYFSYDVKMKEKGDIPEGYSVSREKKERFSLILESASTNQTSMYLCASSPFARGETQYFGPGTRLLVL.

This clonotype was detected a few times. The V call is TRBV28, the J call TRBJ2-7, with TRBD1 identical over 8 bases. V lost 5 bases, J lost 0 bases, and 6 bases stayed unmatched. This CDR3 has 15 residues. The germline CDR1 and CDR2 sequences are MDHEN and SYDVKM. The CDR3 here is CASSQTGESSYEQYF. CDR3 coding DNA: TGTGCCAGCAGTCAGACAGGGGAGAGCTCCTACGAGCAGTACTTC.

CDR3: CAISEGAWDYGYTF. The CDR3 nucleotides read TGTGCCATCAGTGAGGGGGCGTGGGACTATGGCTACACCTTC. The chain couples TRBV10-3 to TRBJ1-2, with D tentatively TRBD1 (5 bases). V lost 2 bases, J lost 3 bases, and 10 bases lay in between. This CDR3 is 14 amino acids long. Germline-derived CDR1 and CDR2 are ENHRY and SYGVKD.

The chain recombines TRBV6-5 with TRBJ1-1; no reliable D call. With 4 bases removed from V and 3 bases from J, the gap between germline ends came to 6 bases. The CDR3 totals 12 residues. The V gene's germline CDR1 is MNHEY and CDR2 SVGAGI. CDR3 in amino acids: CASSSGYTEAFF. The CDR3 DNA reads as TGTGCCAGCAGTTCCGGGTACACTGAAGCTTTCTTT.

This clonotype was recorded many times. The rearrangement uses TRBV12-3 or TRBV12-4 and TRBJ2-5, with 7 bases matching TRBD1. V shed 6 bases, J shed 5 bases, and the junction held 9 bases outside the gene matches. The CDR3 length is 14 residues. This chain's CDR3 is CASRSTGTAETQYF. In DNA, the CDR3 is TGTGCCAGCAGATCAACTGGGACAGCCGAGACCCAGTACTTC.

The sample holds many counts of this clonotype. This sequence joins TRBV2 and TRBJ1-2; 8 bases fit TRBD1. CDR3 length: 15 amino acids. Unmatched junction bases numbered 12, after V lost 8 bases and J lost 4 bases. CDR1 SNHLY and CDR2 FYNNEI come from the germline V gene. CDR3 DNA: TGTGCCAGCCGGGACAGGTTTTTTGTCGGCTATGGCTACACCTTC. This sequence encodes CASRDRFFVGYGYTF.

At least ten counts were recorded for this clonotype. The chain combines TRBV2 with TRBJ2-7; 7 bases fit TRBD1. V shed 7 bases and J 2 bases; nucleotides not matched to a gene: 8. The CDR3 covers 14 residues. Germline CDR1 reads SNHLY; CDR2 reads FYNNEI. The CDR3 DNA follows: TGTGCCAGCACCACCGGGACAGAAGCCTACGAGCAGTACTTC. It translates to CASTTGTEAYEQYF.

This clonotype was detected many times. This chain links TRBV7-3 with TRBJ2-2; D is perhaps TRBD2 (5 bases). With 3 bases removed from V and 5 bases from J, the gap between germline ends came to 10 bases. This CDR3 contains 14 residues. Germline V gene sequence: CDR1 SGHTA, CDR2 FQGTGA. The CDR3 here is CASSLRGPTGELFF. The CDR3 DNA reads TGTGCCAGCAGCTTGAGAGGGCCGACCGGGGAGCTGTTTTTT.

The gene calls are TRBV15 and TRBJ2-5, with D unresolved. The germline V gene encodes CDR1 LNHNV and CDR2 YYDKDF (reference sequence). CDR3 length: 15 amino acids. The V end was cut by 0 bases, the J end by 3 bases, with 11 bases between. In DNA form, the CDR3 reads TGTGCCACCAGCAGAGATCGCGCCAGGAAAGAGACCCAGTACTTC. Amino acid sequence: CATSRDRARKETQYF.

V usage is TRBV7-9 and J usage is TRBJ1-4; no reliable D call. The CDR3 has 18 residues. Germline assignment: CDR1 SEHNR and CDR2 FQNEAQ (reference sequence). With 2 bases removed from V and 7 bases from J, the gap between germline ends came to 23 bases. CDR3 residues: CASSLLAGGSELTEKLFF. Here the CDR3 DNA reads TGTGCCAGCAGCTTACTAGCGGGAGGGTCCGAACTGACTGAAAAACTGTTTTTT.

A word on this clonotype: A read error may produce the germline difference seen at one junction end. The chain uses TRBV7-8 and TRBJ1-3; no definite D call. The CDR3 runs 15 residues. The germline V gene has CDR1 SGHVS and CDR2 FQNEAQ. CDR3 residues: CASSFSQIPGDTIYF. The CDR3 nucleotides are TGTGCCAGCAGCTTTTCACAAATACCTGGAGACACCATATATTTT.

This clonotype has ten or more counts. J is TRBJ1-4 and V is TRBV4-1; perhaps TRBD1 as D (5 bases). Per the germline V gene, CDR1 is MGHRA and CDR2 is YSYEKL. This CDR3 comprises 15 residues. V lost 1 base to trimming and J lost 8 bases, with 14 bases between them. This chain's CDR3 is CASSQGLRDGEKLFF. The CDR3 DNA reads TGCGCCAGCAGCCAAGGTCTCAGGGATGGCGAAAAACTGTTTTTT.

This clonotype was observed at least ten times. The rearrangement joins TRBV10-2 to TRBJ2-3; D unresolved. This CDR3 is 15 amino acids long. The V end was cut by 6 bases, the J end by 2 bases, with 15 bases between. Germline loops: CDR1 WSHSY, CDR2 SAAADI. CDR3 sequence: CASRGKMTTTDTQYF. For the CDR3, the DNA is TGCGCCAGCAGGGGGAAAATGACCACCACAGATACGCAGTATTTT.

This clonotype was observed a handful of times. This may arise from a read error, as a much more abundant clone is one base away. V and J are TRBV25-1 and TRBJ1-1, with TRBD1 matching over 10 bases. The V gene end was trimmed by 7 bases and the J gene end by 4 bases; junction bases not matched to a gene: 6. This CDR3 comprises 14 residues. CDR1 MGHDK and CDR2 SYGVNS come from the germline V gene. The CDR3: CASTQTGGFTEAFF. In DNA form, the CDR3 reads TGTGCCAGCACCCAGACAGGGGGCTTCACTGAAGCTTTCTTT.

This clonotype was seen at least ten times. V gene TRBV6-5 combines with J gene TRBJ2-7, with TRBD1 as a possible D gene (6 bases). The V gene's germline CDR1 is MNHEY and CDR2 SVGAGI. This CDR3 has 13 amino acids. With 5 bases removed from V and 2 bases from J, the gap between germline ends came to 10 bases. The CDR3 protein is CASSPGHAYEQYF. The CDR3 nucleotides are TGTGCCAGCAGTCCGGGACACGCCTACGAGCAGTACTTC.

This clonotype was observed many times. This sequence joins TRBV7-9 and TRBJ1-2, with D unclear. The length of the CDR3 is 12 residues. Deletions cut 7 bases from V and 8 bases from J, with 14 bases between. CDR1 SEHNR and CDR2 FQNEAQ come from the germline V gene (reference sequence). Here the CDR3 DNA reads TGTGCCAGCACCGTCCTAGCCAGGGGCTACACCTTC. Its protein is CASTVLARGYTF.

The V and J genes are TRBV7-2 and TRBJ2-5; 7 positions agree with TRBD1. Germline values: CDR1 SGHTA, CDR2 FQGNSA. Trimming at V came to 5 bases and at J to 1 base, leaving 4 bases not matched to a gene. The CDR3 extends over 14 amino acids. CDR3 amino acids: CASSTWDSQETQYF. The DNA for the CDR3 is TGTGCCAGCAGCACCTGGGACAGCCAAGAGACCCAGTACTTC. Full variable domain (remainder filled in from reference TRBV7-2 and TRBJ2-5): GAGVSQSPSNKVTEKGKDVELRCDPISGHTALYWYRQSLGQGLEFLIYFQGNSAPDKSGLPSDRFSAERTGGSVSTLTIQRTQQEDSAVYLCASSTWDSQETQYFGPGTRLLVL.

V is TRBV9 and J is TRBJ1-6; D uncertain. In germline, CDR1 is SGDLS, CDR2 YYNGEE. This CDR3 comprises 13 residues. Trimming removed 7 bases at V and 5 bases at J, with 10 bases between. CDR3 in amino acids: CASGRNHNSPLHF. In DNA, the CDR3 is TGTGCCAGCGGACGGAATCATAATTCACCCCTCCACTTT. Variable domain in full (rest from reference TRBV9 and TRBJ1-6): DSGVTQTPKHLITATGQRVTLRCSPRSGDLSVYWYQQSLDQGLQFLIQYYNGEERAKGNILERFSAQQFPDLHSELNLSSLELGDSALYFCASGRNHNSPLHFGNGTRLTVT.

J is TRBJ2-5 and V is TRBV6-1; either TRBD1 or TRBD2 may fit D (5 bases each). V lost 6 bases to trimming and J lost 5 bases, with 19 bases between them. This CDR3 contains 15 residues. Germline CDR1 and CDR2: MNHNS and SASEGT. CDR3 sequence: CASSPSGRFGETQYF. In nucleotides, the CDR3 is TGTGCCAGCAGCCCATCGGGGCGGTTCGGGGAGACCCAGTACTTC.

Comment on this clonotype: Possible read error: a much larger clone is one base away. The chain employs TRBV20-1 and TRBJ2-7; D is ambiguous. Germline-derived CDR1 and CDR2 are DFQATT and SNEGSKA (reference sequence). The CDR3 totals 10 residues. The chain's CDR3 is CSARGSLRAF. In nucleotides, the CDR3 is TGCAGTGCTAGGGGCTCTCTTCGTGCATTC.

Notes on this clonotype: A much larger clone lies a single base off, so this may be a read error. The CDR3 loop reads CSVETRNQETQYF. In nucleotides, the CDR3 is TGCAGCGTTGAAACTAGGAACCAAGAGACCCAGTACTTC. The chain combines TRBV29-1 with TRBJ2-5; a weak D match, TRBD2 (5 bases). Germline V CDR1 and CDR2: SQVTM, ANQGSEA. The CDR3 covers 13 residues. V was clipped by 2 bases and J by 0 bases, with 7 bases between them.

Points on this clonotype: This may be a read error, as it is one base from a much larger clone. The V call is TRBV20-1, the J call TRBJ2-5, with 12 bases fitting TRBD2. CDR3 length: 15 amino acids. Germline loops: CDR1 DFQATT, CDR2 SNEGSKA (reference sequence). V lost 4 bases, J lost 4 bases, and 7 bases stayed unmatched. CDR3 in amino acids: CSAIPPGLAGETQYF. CDR3 nucleotides: TGCAGTGCTATTCCCCCGGGACTAGCGGGAGAGACCCAGTACTTC.

This clonotype was counted ten times or more. The CDR3 nucleotides are TGTGCCAGCAGTTTTCATCCATCACCCCTCCACTTT. Translated, it gives CASSFHPSPLHF. This chain connects TRBV12-3 or TRBV12-4 to TRBJ1-6; D is undetermined. The CDR3 is 12 residues long. V shed 3 bases and J shed 10 bases, with 7 bases lying between them.

This clonotype was found a few times. For the CDR3, the DNA is TGTGCCAGCACTCACGGACAACATGGAGGGATCGAGAAACTGTTTTTT. It yields the protein CASTHGQHGGIEKLFF. The V and J genes are TRBV7-9 and TRBJ1-4, with D tentatively TRBD1 (5 bases). Germline assignment: CDR1 SEHNR and CDR2 FQNEAQ (reference sequence). The CDR3 has 16 residues. V was shortened by 7 bases and J by 11 bases, with 26 bases between the two germline ends.

Comments on this clonotype: A much larger clone lies one base from this, so it may be a read error. The conserved final phenylalanine or tryptophan is absent from the CDR3, which likely points to a read error. The chain has TRBV20-1 and TRBJ1-5, with D possibly being TRBD1 (6 bases). Trimming shortened V by 7 bases and J by 0 bases, and 13 bases separated the two germline ends. This CDR3 comprises 14 residues. Germline V CDR1 and CDR2: DFQATT, SNEGSKA (reference sequence). CDR3 nucleotide sequence: TGCAGTGGTACACAGGGAAATAGCAATCAGCCCCAGCATCTT. As protein: CSGTQGNSNQPQHL.

This clonotype was seen many times. This rearrangement joins TRBV19 to TRBJ1-5; TRBD1 agrees at 9 bases. Trimming at V came to 5 bases and at J to 3 bases, leaving 8 bases not matched to a gene. Looked up from germline, CDR1 is LNHDA and CDR2 is SQIVND (reference sequence). There are 16 residues in the CDR3. The CDR3 coding sequence is TGTGCCAGTAGTCCCGGGACAGGGCCGGTCAATCAGCCCCAGCATTTT. It is translated as CASSPGTGPVNQPQHF.

The CDR3 protein is CASSPRTGQRRYEQYF. DNA of the CDR3: TGTGCCAGCAGCCCCCGAACGGGACAGCGGCGCTACGAGCAGTACTTC. The rearrangement uses TRBV14 and TRBJ2-7; 7 bases are shared with TRBD1. CDR1 and CDR2 (germline): SGHDN, FVKESK. The length of the CDR3 is 16 residues. Germline trimming cut 4 bases from V and 3 bases from J; bases unmatched to any gene: 12.

This clonotype has at least ten counts. This CDR3 is CSAPRDSFSYEQYF. CDR3 nucleotides: TGCAGTGCTCCCCGGGACAGCTTCTCCTACGAGCAGTACTTC. The chain combines TRBV20-1 with TRBJ2-7; the match to TRBD1 covers 7 bases. V trimming: 5 bases; J trimming: 0 bases; junction bases outside the gene matches: 7. This CDR3 region has 14 residues. Per germline, CDR1 DFQATT and CDR2 SNEGSKA (reference sequence).

The table lists this clonotype with many counts. V and J are TRBV24-1 and TRBJ1-2; D gene uncertain. This CDR3 is 14 amino acids long. With 3 bases removed from V and 7 bases from J, the gap between germline ends came to 14 bases. Per germline, CDR1 KGHDR and CDR2 SFDVKD. The DNA of the CDR3 is TGTGCCACCAGTGATGGTGGACTCCCCCGTGGCTACACCTTC. Translating it yields CATSDGGLPRGYTF.

V usage is TRBV12-3 or TRBV12-4 and J usage is TRBJ1-2; the D is unclear. The CDR3 totals 15 residues. V was shortened by 2 bases and J by 5 bases, with 15 bases between the two germline ends. The CDR3: CASSLSVEELYGYTF. CDR3 in DNA: TGTGCCAGCAGTTTATCAGTCGAGGAATTATATGGCTACACCTTC.

A note on this clonotype: One end of the junction does not line up with germline, which may come from a read error. V is TRBV12-3 or TRBV12-4 and J is TRBJ2-7; D gene unclear. The CDR3 consists of 15 residues. For the CDR3, the DNA is TGTGCCAGCAGTTTGGGCTTCAGAGAGAGTTACGGGCAGTACTTC. Amino acids: CASSLGFRESYGQYF.